The 28 T cell receptor beta chains below all came from one sample that was sequenced in a study of blood T cell repertoires in COVID-19. TCRdb keeps only in-frame clones here, not all; method: immunoSEQ multiplex PCR. The profile shows 15,000 to 20,000 clones, roughly 93% of them singletons. The sample comprised peripheral blood. The receptors here all came from a human donor in a cohort sampled during active COVID-19.

The rearrangement uses TRBV6-5 and TRBJ1-1; D gene ambiguous. V was pared by 3 bases and J by 8 bases, with 13 bases between. Per germline, CDR1 MNHEY and CDR2 SVGAGI. There are 13 residues in the CDR3. CDR3: CASSYHGRPEAFF. The CDR3 DNA follows: TGTGCCAGCAGTTATCACGGGAGACCCGAAGCTTTCTTT.

This clone was seen only once. The chain is built from TRBV2 and TRBJ2-3; 12 positions match TRBD2. This CDR3 contains 16 residues. Trimming cost V 11 bases and J 2 bases; bases outside gene matches: 11. Per the germline V gene, CDR1 is SNHLY and CDR2 is FYNNEI. The CDR3 is CASLAGGRPNTDTQYF. The CDR3 coding sequence is TGTGCCTCCCTAGCGGGGGGGCGCCCGAACACAGATACGCAGTATTTT.

Note on this clone: At one end the junction does not follow the germline gene, possibly because of a read error. The chain couples TRBV7-7 to TRBJ1-5, with TRBD1 matching over 8 bases. CDR3 length: 17 residues. The germline gives CDR1 SSHAT, CDR2 FNYEAQ (reference sequence). The CDR3 reads CASSLPARTGKNQPQHF. CDR3 sequence (DNA): TGTGCTAGCAGCTTACCAGCCAGGACAGGGAAAAATCAGCCCCAGCATTTT. The full variable domain, with the rest looked up from reference TRBV7-7 and TRBJ1-5, is GAGVSQSPRYKVTKRGQDVTLRCDPISSHATLYWYQQALGQGPEFLTYFNYEAQPDKSGLPSDRFSAERPEGSISTLTIQRTEQRDSAMYRCASSLPARTGKNQPQHFGDGTRLSIL.

The CDR3: CASSVSGVLQETQYF. CDR3 coding DNA: TGTGCCAGCAGCGTTAGCGGGGTTCTGCAAGAGACCCAGTACTTC. The rearrangement links TRBV9 to TRBJ2-5, with TRBD2 matching over 8 bases. Germline CDR1 is SGDLS and CDR2 is YYNGEE. Trimming cost V 2 bases and J 2 bases; bases outside gene matches: 5. The CDR3 sequence is 15 residues long. Full variable domain (remainder filled in from reference TRBV9 and TRBJ2-5): DSGVTQTPKHLITATGQRVTLRCSPRSGDLSVYWYQQSLDQGLQFLIQYYNGEERAKGNILERFSAQQFPDLHSELNLSSLELGDSALYFCASSVSGVLQETQYFGPGTRLLVL.

The V call is TRBV19, the J call TRBJ2-7, with 8 bases matching TRBD2. The ends lost 3 bases at V and 5 bases at J; junction bases unmatched: 3. Germline loops: CDR1 LNHDA, CDR2 SQIVND (reference sequence). The CDR3 loop spans 13 amino acids. The CDR3 loop reads CASSIAGGDEQYF. As DNA, the CDR3 is TGTGCCAGTAGTATTGCGGGAGGCGACGAGCAGTACTTC.

The rearrangement joins TRBV2 to TRBJ2-7, with 12 bases fitting TRBD1. This CDR3 spans 14 amino acids. Per the germline V gene, CDR1 is SNHLY and CDR2 is FYNNEI. V shed 6 bases and J 5 bases; nucleotides not matched to a gene: 5. The CDR3 coding sequence is TGTGCCAGCAGGAGGGACAGGGGGCGGCACGAGCAGTACTTC. The encoded protein is CASRRDRGRHEQYF. Using reference TRBV2 and TRBJ2-7 for the parts outside the CDR3, the full variable domain is EPEVTQTPSHQVTQMGQEVILRCVPISNHLYFYWYRQILGQKVEFLVSFYNNEISEKSEIFDDQFSVERPDGSNFTLKIRSTKLEDSAMYFCASRRDRGRHEQYFGPGTRLTVT.

The chain employs TRBV3-1 (or the pseudogene TRBV3-2) and TRBJ2-7; a weak D match, TRBD2 (5 bases). The CDR3 loop spans 13 amino acids. Germline V gene data show CDR1 as LGHDT and CDR2 as YNNKEL (reference sequence). Deletions cut 2 bases from V and 7 bases from J, with 12 bases between. CDR3 nucleotide sequence: TGTGCCAGCAGCCAATCAGGCCCGGGGGAGCAGTACTTC. Translation gives CASSQSGPGEQYF.

The rearrangement links TRBV27 to TRBJ2-3; no definite D call. This CDR3 is built from 12 residues. Germline V gene lookup returns CDR1 MNHEY and CDR2 SMNVEV (reference sequence). Trimming stripped 5 bases from V and 5 bases from J, with 8 bases between. The CDR3 DNA reads TGTGCCAGCAGTCTCCTAGGAGATACGCAGTATTTT. It translates to CASSLLGDTQYF.

In its sample, this clone was seen once. This chain uses TRBV3-1 (or the pseudogene TRBV3-2) with TRBJ1-2; D call uncertain. Between the trimmed V and J ends, which lost 1 base and 5 bases, there was a span of 14 bases. CDR1 and CDR2 from the germline V gene are LGHDT and YNNKEL (reference sequence). The CDR3 consists of 15 residues. Here the CDR3 DNA reads TGTGCCAGCAGCCAAGGTTTGGGCCTAAGTTATGGCTACACCTTC. It is translated as CASSQGLGLSYGYTF.

This chain uses TRBV5-5 with TRBJ2-5; no definite D call. The germline gives CDR1 SGHKS, CDR2 YYEKEE (reference sequence). CDR3 length equals 16 residues. V lost 1 base, J lost 1 base, and 14 bases lay in between. CDR3 bases: TGTGCCAGCAGCTTGCGGTTTAGTATTCTCCAAGAGACCCAGTACTTC. Protein: CASSLRFSILQETQYF. Supplemented by reference TRBV5-5 and TRBJ2-5, the full variable domain reads DAGVTQSPTHLIKTRGQQVTLRCSPISGHKSVSWYQQVLGQGPQFIFQYYEKEERGRGNFPDRFSARQFPNYSSELNVNALLLGDSALYLCASSLRFSILQETQYFGPGTRLLVL.

The chain is built from TRBV29-1 and TRBJ2-3, with D possibly matching TRBD1 (6 bases). Per the germline V gene, CDR1 is SQVTM and CDR2 is ANQGSEA. Trimming took 4 bases from V and 0 from J, leaving 17 bases between them. CDR3 length: 16 residues. For the CDR3, the DNA is TGCAGCGTTGCAGGGGATACCTTGTCTAGCACAGATACGCAGTATTTT. Encoded protein: CSVAGDTLSSTDTQYF.

The genes are TRBV28 and TRBJ1-2; 8 nucleotides line up with TRBD1. V gave up 5 bases and J gave up 8 bases; unmatched junction bases: 19. Germline assignment: CDR1 MDHEN and CDR2 SYDVKM. The CDR3 is made up of 17 amino acids. The CDR3 DNA is TGTGCCAGCAGTCTGGGGACCAGGGGGCGAACGAGAAACGGCTACACCTTC. It is translated as CASSLGTRGRTRNGYTF.

This clone was observed a single time. J is TRBJ2-3 and V is TRBV9; 9 nucleotides line up with TRBD2. With 4 bases clipped from V and 4 bases from J, the junction kept 7 bases outside the gene matches. The V gene's germline CDR1 is SGDLS and CDR2 YYNGEE. CDR3 length equals 15 residues. The CDR3 region has the DNA TGTGCCAGCAGCCGAAGCGGGGGGTGGGCAGATACGCAGTATTTT. As protein: CASSRSGGWADTQYF. The full variable domain, completed using reference TRBV9 and TRBJ2-3, is DSGVTQTPKHLITATGQRVTLRCSPRSGDLSVYWYQQSLDQGLQFLIQYYNGEERAKGNILERFSAQQFPDLHSELNLSSLELGDSALYFCASSRSGGWADTQYFGPGTRLTVL.

The V gene is TRBV6-5, the J gene TRBJ2-7, with a tentative D call TRBD2 (5 bases). Germline lookup yields CDR1 MNHEY and CDR2 SVGAGI. This CDR3 contains 11 residues. V was trimmed by 7 bases and J by 5 bases, leaving 9 bases between them. This CDR3 reads CASKRIHEQYF. Written as DNA, the CDR3 is TGTGCCAGCAAGCGGATCCACGAGCAGTACTTC.

The chain uses TRBV10-3 and TRBJ2-7; 13 bases match TRBD2. CDR1 is ENHRY and CDR2 is SYGVKD in the germline V gene. With 7 bases clipped from V and 2 bases from J, the junction kept 8 bases outside the gene matches. The CDR3 sequence is 16 residues long. The CDR3 region is CAITPATSGGPYEQYF. In DNA, the CDR3 is TGTGCCATCACACCCGCGACTAGCGGGGGGCCCTACGAGCAGTACTTC.

J is TRBJ2-7 and V is TRBV6-5; the D gene is possibly TRBD2 (6 bases). The CDR3 is 14 amino acids. Germline CDR1 reads MNHEY; CDR2 reads SVGAGI. V lost 0 bases and J 7 bases, leaving 13 bases between the germline ends. CDR3 loop: CASSYSRDAREQYF. In DNA, the CDR3 is TGTGCCAGCAGTTACTCGCGGGATGCCAGAGAGCAGTACTTC.

The V call is TRBV27, the J call TRBJ2-7; D is undetermined. In germline, CDR1 is MNHEY, CDR2 SMNVEV (reference sequence). V lost 0 bases and J 3 bases, leaving 6 bases between the germline ends. The CDR3 is 13 residues long. The CDR3, as DNA: TGTGCCAGCAGTTTATCTCAGTTCTACGAGCAGTACTTC. Encoded protein: CASSLSQFYEQYF.

V usage is TRBV5-8 and J usage is TRBJ1-2; perhaps TRBD1 as D (6 bases). There are 14 residues in the CDR3. Germline CDR1 and CDR2: SGHTS and YDEGEE. V shed 2 bases and J shed 8 bases, with 16 bases lying between them. The CDR3 spells CASSLYTGYQGYTF. The CDR3 DNA reads TGTGCCAGCAGCTTATATACAGGGTATCAGGGCTACACCTTC.

The genes are TRBV9 and TRBJ1-3; a weak D match, TRBD1 (6 bases). The CDR3 contains 15 residues. Looked up from germline, CDR1 is SGDLS and CDR2 is YYNGEE. V was cut by 3 bases and J by 0 bases, with 10 bases left in between. The CDR3 loop reads CASSGRGGSGNTIYF. The CDR3 DNA sequence: TGTGCCAGCAGCGGAAGGGGGGGCTCTGGAAACACCATATATTTT.

The genes are TRBV5-1 and TRBJ2-7; D is uncertain. V lost 3 bases and J 6 bases, leaving 19 bases between the germline ends. CDR1 is SGHRS, CDR2 YFSETQ, per germline. This CDR3 has 15 amino acids. The CDR3 sequence is CASSSAQVNSGEQYF. For the CDR3, the DNA is TGCGCCAGCAGCTCTGCCCAAGTTAATTCCGGCGAGCAGTACTTC.

The V and J genes are TRBV30 and TRBJ1-5; 11 positions agree with TRBD1. The ends lost 4 bases at V and 6 bases at J; junction bases unmatched: 5. The CDR3 is made up of 14 amino acids. Germline V CDR1 and CDR2: GTSNPN, SVGIG (reference sequence). The CDR3 DNA reads TGTGCCTGGAAAGGACAGGGGGCTGCTCAGCCCCAGCATTTT. This codes for CAWKGQGAAQPQHF. Filled out from reference TRBV30 and TRBJ1-5, the complete variable domain reads SQTIHQWPATLVQPVGSPLSLECTVEGTSNPNLYWYRQAAGRGLQLLFYSVGIGQISSEVPQNLSASRPQDRQFILSSKKLLLSDSGFYLCAWKGQGAAQPQHFGDGTRLSIL.

The chain has TRBV6-6 and TRBJ1-5, with D hard to call. Trimming removed 8 bases from V and 4 bases from J, with 12 bases in between. The CDR3 totals 13 residues. Germline lookup yields CDR1 MNHNY and CDR2 SVGAGI (reference sequence). CDR3 bases: TGTGCCAGCCTACATAGCCTTAATCAGCCCCAGCATTTT. Amino acid sequence: CASLHSLNQPQHF.

This clone was seen once. The rearrangement joins TRBV29-1 to TRBJ1-1; TRBD1 is a possible D gene (6 bases). Germline loops: CDR1 SQVTM, CDR2 ANQGSEA. The V end lost 4 bases, the J end lost 1 base, and 7 bases lay between the germline ends. The CDR3 runs to 12 residues. CDR3 amino acids: CSVARGNTEAFF. DNA of the CDR3: TGCAGCGTTGCCAGGGGGAACACTGAAGCTTTCTTT.

This clone was recorded only once. The genes are TRBV9 and TRBJ2-3; D gene unclear. CDR3 size: 14 residues. Trimming stripped 0 bases from V and 6 bases from J, with 11 bases between. Germline V gene lookup returns CDR1 SGDLS and CDR2 YYNGEE. The CDR3 coding sequence is TGTGCCAGCAGCGTAGCTGGTCCGCGGGATACGCAGTATTTT. It translates to CASSVAGPRDTQYF.

This chain uses TRBV6-1 with TRBJ2-3, with TRBD1 identical over 7 bases. The V gene end was trimmed by 3 bases and the J gene end by 0 bases; junction bases not matched to a gene: 6. Germline V gene lookup returns CDR1 MNHNS and CDR2 SASEGT. CDR3 length: 16 residues. As DNA, the CDR3 is TGTGCCAGCAGTGACCTCAGGGGGTCTAGCACAGATACGCAGTATTTT. Amino acid sequence: CASSDLRGSSTDTQYF.

This rearrangement joins TRBV30 to TRBJ2-1; 10 nucleotides agree with TRBD2. The germline V gene encodes CDR1 GTSNPN and CDR2 SVGIG (reference sequence). Trimming cost V 4 bases and J 4 bases; bases outside gene matches: 4. This CDR3 has 14 amino acids. Here the CDR3 DNA reads TGTGCCTGGACTATAGCGGGAGGTTACAATGAGCAGTTCTTC. Protein sequence: CAWTIAGGYNEQFF.

The chain combines TRBV7-2 with TRBJ1-2; the D is unclear. Germline V gene lookup returns CDR1 SGHTA and CDR2 FQGNSA. CDR3 length: 13 residues. V lost 3 bases to trimming and J lost 4 bases, with 9 bases between them. The CDR3 DNA reads TGTGCCAGCAGCTTGGATGCAGGCTATGGCTACACCTTC. Protein product: CASSLDAGYGYTF.

The chain combines TRBV7-9 with TRBJ1-4, with 10 bases matching TRBD1. CDR3 length equals 17 residues. Germline trimming cut 3 bases from V and 2 bases from J; bases unmatched to any gene: 6. Per the germline V gene, CDR1 is SEHNR and CDR2 is FQNEAQ (reference sequence). The CDR3: CASSFLTGGRTNEKLFF. DNA for the CDR3: TGTGCCAGCAGCTTTTTGACAGGGGGCAGGACTAATGAAAAACTGTTTTTT.